This is a list of T cell receptor beta chains from one sample in a study of identical twins. TCRdb redid the calling of the 5' RACE reads with MiXCR, one entry per CDR3 protein. In the table there are just over 450,000 distinct CDR3 sequences, approximately 14% of which are singletons. The same sample was also studied in work on yellow fever vaccine responses in identical twins.

Sequencing was carried out using CD4+ T cells sorted from blood. The source of these receptors is a woman between 18 and 30 years old in good health. Both conserved end residues are part of each CDR3. D genes are given only for firm matches. Size tells how often a clone was seen (once, few, many) or the class of an expanded clone, and some rows leave it out.

TRBJ2-3 many TRBD2 TRBV7-9 TGTGCCAGCAGCTTAGGGCGGGAGGCCCTCACAGATACGCAGTATTTT CASSLGREALTDTQYF
TRBJ2-7 few - TRBV2 TGTGCCAGCAACGTTGACAGTTACTACGAGCAGTACTTC CASNVDSYYEQYF
TRBJ2-1 - - TRBV18 TGTGCCAGCTCACCTACAGGGATGAACAATGAGCAGTTCTTC CASSPTGMNNEQFF
TRBJ1-6 many - TRBV3-1 TGTGCCAGCAGCCAATCGGGTCCTTCCTATAATTCACCCCTCCACTTT CASSQSGPSYNSPLHF
TRBJ2-1 many TRBD2 TRBV29-1 TGCAGCGTAACTGACCGGACTAGCGGGGGGGGTGAGCAGTTCTTC CSVTDRTSGGGEQFF
TRBJ1-5 few - TRBV6-1 TGTGCCAGCTCCCGGGACATTTATCAGCCCCAGCATTTT CASSRDIYQPQHF
TRBJ2-7 many - TRBV5-1 TGCGCCAGCAGCTCCTGGGACGCCGCCTACGAGCAGTACTTC CASSSWDAAYEQYF
TRBJ2-5 few - TRBV15 TGTGCCACCAGCAGAGTTGTAGTCAAACAAGAGACCCAGTACTTC CATSRVVVKQETQYF
TRBJ1-6 - - TRBV2 TGTGCCAACCGGGACACCCTAGGGGATAATTCACCCCTCCACTTT CANRDTLGDNSPLHF
TRBJ2-1 few TRBD2 TRBV12-5 TGTGCTAGTGGTAACCTGGGACTAGCGGGAGAAACTGAGCAGTTCTTC CASGNLGLAGETEQFF
TRBJ2-7 - TRBD2 TRBV6-1 TGTGCCAGCAGTATAAGCCGGGGACTAGCGGGGGGCTACGAGCAGTACTTC CASSISRGLAGGYEQYF
TRBJ1-1 - TRBD1 TRBV20-1 TGCAGTGCTAGAGATTGGACAGGGGGTACTGAAGCTTTCTTT CSARDWTGGTEAFF
TRBJ2-5 - - TRBV6-5 TGTGCCAGCAGTTACTCGAAGGCCCAGTACTTC CASSYSKAQYF
TRBJ2-2 many TRBD1 TRBV28 TGTGCCAGCAGGACGACAGGGGACTACACCGGGGAGCTGTTTTTT CASRTTGDYTGELFF
TRBJ2-1 - TRBD1 TRBV5-1 TGCGCCAGCAGCGTCGCGGGACAGGGTTGGAATGAGCAGTTCTTC CASSVAGQGWNEQFF
TRBJ2-7 - - TRBV20-1 TGCAGTGCCTTCGCTCCCGTCGAGCAGTACTTC CSAFAPVEQYF
TRBJ2-7 - - TRBV7-2 TGTGCCAGCAGCCCCTCCTGGGGCGGTCTAGTGCAGTACTTC CASSPSWGGLVQYF
TRBJ1-1 few TRBD1 TRBV20-1 TGCAGTGCTAGTGACAGGGGGCTTACTGAAGCTTTCTTT CSASDRGLTEAFF
TRBJ2-1 - - TRBV10-3 TGTGCCATCAGTGAGGGGGCGGGACAGAACTACAATGAGCAGTTCTTC CAISEGAGQNYNEQFF
TRBJ2-3 - - TRBV6-2/TRBV6-3 TGTGCCAGCAGTAGGTCCACCTTAAGCACAGATACGCAGTATTTT CASSRSTLSTDTQYF
TRBJ2-6 - - TRBV5-1 TGCGCCAGCAGCTTGGATGGTGGCAGGACGAAAAGCTCTGGGGCCAACGTCCTGACTTTC CASSLDGGRTKSSGANVLTF
TRBJ2-4 - TRBD2 TRBV5-1 TGCGCCAGCAGCCCGGGACTAGCGGGGGACTTAGCCAAAAACATTCAGTACTTC CASSPGLAGDLAKNIQYF
TRBJ2-7 few - TRBV20-1 TGCAGTGCTAGAGATCGACAGGGACTCTACGAGCAGTACTTC CSARDRQGLYEQYF
TRBJ2-2 - - TRBV4-3 TGCGCCAGCAGCCAAGATTGGGTTGGAGGGAACACCGGGGAGCTGTTTTTT CASSQDWVGGNTGELFF
TRBJ2-1 few - TRBV11-2 TGTGCCAGCAGCTTATACGGGTTAGCCTACAATGAGCAGTTCTTC CASSLYGLAYNEQFF
TRBJ2-5 many - TRBV28 TGTGCCAGCAGTTTAGGGGGCGCAGGGGAGACCCAGTACTTC CASSLGGAGETQYF
TRBJ2-1 - TRBD2 TRBV5-1 TGCGCCAGCGGGGGTAGCGGGGTTCACAATGAGCAGTTCTTC CASGGSGVHNEQFF
TRBJ2-7 few - TRBV5-1 TGCGCCAGCAGCGGACTGACAGCCGGCGAGCAGTACTTC CASSGLTAGEQYF
TRBJ2-1 - - TRBV10-3 TGTGCCATCAGTGAGTCAGGTAGCCGAGTATTGGATGAGCAGTTCTTC CAISESGSRVLDEQFF
TRBJ2-3 few TRBD2 TRBV7-2 TGTGCCAGCAGCTCCCTAGCGGGGCATAGCACAGATACGCAGTATTTT CASSSLAGHSTDTQYF
TRBJ2-7 few - TRBV21-1 TGTGCCAGCAGCAAAGTGAAGGGACACAGCTCCTACGAGCAGTACTTC CASSKVKGHSSYEQYF